This T cell receptor beta chain was recovered during a study of blood T cell repertoires in COVID-19. About the research overall: Acute and convalescent COVID-19 samples came from the United States, Italy and Spain. T cells, B-cell-depleted T cells, or PBMCs provided the cDNA or gDNA that served as material.

Methods used by the authors: Reference gene primer amplification gave estimated nucleated cell counts. TCRdb's table, derived via immunoSEQ multiplex PCR, lists solely in-frame clones and lacks some. That table supplies the V and J calls and clone size; D and trimming were determined from the DNA. The sample includes about 87,000 clones, over 75% of them seen just once. The sequenced sample was peripheral blood. The clonotype was recovered from a human donor with acute or convalescent COVID-19. The donor label of this sample is uncertain.

CDR3 coding DNA: TGCGCCAGCAGCTTGGTGCCTGGGCCCCACGAGCAGTTCTTC. Translating gives CASSLVPGPHEQFF. This sequence joins TRBV5-1 and TRBJ2-1; D ambiguous. V was trimmed by 0 bases and J by 10 bases, leaving 14 bases between them. The V gene's germline CDR1 is SGHRS and CDR2 YFSETQ. The CDR3 has 14 amino acids.